The T cell receptor (beta chain) described here comes from a study of CD8+ T cells in alopecia areata. Study background: Treated patients were given 5 to 10 mg oral tofacitinib twice daily. General study results and limits: Relative to mice, TCR sharing across patients was less clear, a difference possibly HLA-related. Scalp sequencing captures resident alphabeta T cells of normal skin too.

On this clone itself: Its antigen is currently unknown.

The CDR3 covers 16 residues. Between the trimmed V and J ends, which lost 6 bases and 0 bases, there was a span of 12 bases. Germline V lookup: CDR1 KGHSH, CDR2 LQKENI. Extraction and reverse transcription of RNA yielded cDNA as the sequencing template. Measured with immunoSEQ multiplex PCR; TCRdb has only the in-frame clones, and not every one. Altogether under 15,000 clones are present, 60% being singletons, with the ten largest covering roughly 21%. Individuals with alopecia areata gave both lesional scalp punch biopsies and peripheral blood for collection. The clonotype originates from a human donor with alopecia areata. The chain is built from TRBV18 and TRBJ2-6, with a weak D call TRBD1 (5 bases). The sequencing input was skin. The CDR3 DNA is TGTGCCAGCTCGGCTTACAGGTTCTCTGGGGCCAACGTCCTGACTTTC. Translating gives CASSAYRFSGANVLTF. The entire variable domain, with the rest obtained from reference TRBV18 and TRBJ2-6, is as follows: NAGVMQNPRHLVRRRGQEARLRCSPMKGHSHVYWYRQLPEEGLKFMVYLQKENIIDESGMPKERFSAEFPKEGPSILRIQQVVRGDSAAYFCASSAYRFSGANVLTFGAGSRLTVL.